This T cell receptor beta chain appears in the sequencing data of a study of cytomegalovirus exposure and HLA in healthy donors. As concerns this clone: Its cognate antigen is unknown.

With 60 Vbeta and 13 Jbeta primers, the PCR was carried out. Some clones are missing from TCRdb's copy, which holds only in-frame ones; the method was immunoSEQ multiplex PCR. The specimen's table records about 110,000 clones. Study outcomes and limitations: A link between a missense DCLRE1C variant and TCR beta V- and J-gene trimming emerged from a later analysis. TCR beta sequences reportedly predicted the HLA-A and HLA-B alleles of most subjects accurately. Specific recognition of CMV antigens was confirmed in vitro for a few chains (all CMV-associated).

The sequencing input was PBMCs. The receptor was derived from a man aged 25-40 years in good health and CMV-seronegative.

The CDR3 loop reads CASSRTGKDGYTF. The CDR3 bases are TGTGCCAGCAGCCGGACAGGGAAGGATGGCTACACCTTC. V gene TRBV6-1 combines with J gene TRBJ1-2, with TRBD1 identical over 8 bases. Germline V gene data show CDR1 as MNHNS and CDR2 as SASEGT. V was clipped by 6 bases and J by 6 bases; unmatched bases: 6. The CDR3 loop spans 13 amino acids.